This record covers a single TCR beta chain. The antigen remains undetermined. Data came from immunoSEQ multiplex PCR; TCRdb stores just in-frame clones and leaves some out. The sample contains a few hundred thousand clones, around three quarters of which appear only once. The healthy adult donors were HIV-negative and reported no recent acute infections or vaccinations. Every donor, a Caucasian adult, lived in Nashville, Tennessee. This record belongs to a study of shared clonotypes between healthy human individuals. The overall study: Those who served as donors were a couple of women and a few men between the ages of 18 and 49.

Study-wide results and caveats: Only blood underwent sampling, and tissue repertoires likely differ.

From germline, CDR1 is SGHDT and CDR2 YYEEEE. The CDR3 runs to 12 residues. Trimming shortened V by 2 bases and J by 4 bases, and 3 bases separated the two germline ends. The clonotype comes from a woman aged 35 to 49 in good health. Some clones in this sample may be carry-over from other donors' samples. The chain combines TRBV5-6 with TRBJ2-2; D is ambiguous. The sample taken for sequencing was PBMCs. Written as DNA, the CDR3 is TGTGCCAGCAGCTTATCCACCGGGGAGCTGTTTTTT. It codes for CASSLSTGELFF.